One sample yielded the 8 T cell receptor beta chains listed below, sequenced in a study of identical twins. TCRdb independently ran MiXCR on the 5' RACE reads; one entry per CDR3 protein. Here the sample spans 1.5 million to 2 million distinct CDR3 sequences, roughly 35% being singletons. The specimen sequenced was cord blood. These receptors all come from a newborn girl in good health.

The table lists this clonotype with a few counts. The chain carries TRBV7-9 and TRBJ1-6; TRBD1 agrees at 7 bases. Germline V lookup: CDR1 SEHNR, CDR2 FQNEAQ (reference sequence). This CDR3 region has 19 residues. The junction had 16 bases not matched to a gene; V was cut back by 6 bases and J by 2 bases. CDR3 sequence reads: CASRLLPGQKIPYNSPLHF. The CDR3 nucleotides are TGTGCCAGCAGGTTACTCCCGGGACAGAAAATTCCCTATAATTCACCCCTCCACTTT.

V gene TRBV6-1 combines with J gene TRBJ2-5; TRBD2 is a possible D gene (6 bases). Germline V gene lookup returns CDR1 MNHNS and CDR2 SASEGT. CDR3 length equals 16 residues. Trimming stripped 8 bases from V and 0 bases from J, with 19 bases between. CDR3 bases: TGTGCCAGCCGGATCCGGGACTCCCCGTACCAAGAGACCCAGTACTTC. This gives the protein CASRIRDSPYQETQYF.

This clonotype was found a few times. The V call is TRBV29-1, the J call TRBJ2-1; TRBD2 is a possible D gene (6 bases). The J call is in doubt because the DNA end fits TRBJ2-7 better. This CDR3 is built from 15 residues. CDR1 SQVTM and CDR2 ANQGSEA come from the germline V gene. CDR3 nucleotide sequence: TGCAGCGTCGCGGGGTGGACGGGCTCCTACAATGAGCAGTACTTC. This gives the protein CSVAGWTGSYNEQYF.

This rearrangement joins TRBV4-1 to TRBJ2-7; 7 nucleotides align to TRBD2. The CDR3 sequence is 15 residues long. Germline-derived CDR1 and CDR2 are MGHRA and YSYEKL. V lost 0 bases, J lost 4 bases, and 6 bases stayed unmatched. The CDR3 region has the DNA TGCGCCAGCAGCCAAGATCGGGCCGGGAGGTACGAGCAGTACTTC. It codes for CASSQDRAGRYEQYF.

The V gene is TRBV29-1, the J gene TRBJ2-2; the D gene is possibly TRBD2 (7 bases). CDR1 and CDR2 from the germline V gene are SQVTM and ANQGSEA. The CDR3 covers 14 residues. V was clipped by 4 bases and J by 4 bases, with 13 bases between them. CDR3 amino acids: CSVVNREGTGELFF. CDR3 coding DNA: TGCAGCGTTGTAAACAGGGAGGGCACCGGGGAGCTGTTTTTT.

Only a few counts were recorded for this clonotype. The genes are TRBV27 and TRBJ2-7; TRBD2 matches 10 bases. The V segment lost 7 bases and the J segment 1 base; nucleotides outside the gene matches: 4. This CDR3 is 14 amino acids long. Germline-derived CDR1 and CDR2 are MNHEY and SMNVEV (reference sequence). This chain's CDR3 is CASTIAGGSYEQYF. As DNA, the CDR3 is TGTGCCAGCACAATAGCGGGAGGTTCCTACGAGCAGTACTTC.

This clonotype was found a few times. V gene TRBV20-1 combines with J gene TRBJ2-3, with no clear D. This CDR3 is 15 amino acids long. Trimming cost V 3 bases and J 4 bases, with 17 bases left between them. Germline V CDR1 and CDR2: DFQATT, SNEGSKA (reference sequence). The CDR3 loop is CSASIWTAPPDTQYF. The CDR3 region has the DNA TGCAGTGCTAGTATCTGGACCGCCCCCCCAGATACGCAGTATTTT.

This clonotype was seen a single time. This CDR3 is CSVGRTGSYEQYF. CDR3 coding DNA: TGCAGTGTCGGACGGACAGGCTCCTACGAGCAGTACTTC. The chain joins TRBV20-1 to TRBJ2-7; TRBD1 agrees at 7 bases. Looked up from germline, CDR1 is DFQATT and CDR2 is SNEGSKA (reference sequence). This CDR3 has 13 amino acids. V lost 7 bases to trimming and J lost 0 bases; unmatched junction nucleotides: 6.